This entry features one TCR beta chain sequence. What it binds is not known. The data derive from a study of cytomegalovirus exposure and HLA in healthy donors. The study, taken as a whole, reports: When a later analysis compared HLA-associated TCR beta chains with equally common others, the HLA-associated chains turned out to be more clonally expanded and to have lower generation probabilities. Most subjects had HLA-A and HLA-B alleles reportedly predicted accurately by TCR beta sequences. Within an earlier analysis, most TCR beta V segments proved productive either about 87% or about 30% of the time.

In the PCR, 60 Vbeta and 13 Jbeta primers were used. Original methodology: Later, an analysis found tens of millions of unique TCR beta chains, and approximately 10 million of these were shared. Assay used: immunoSEQ multiplex PCR; TCRdb lists only in-frame clones, some missing. Clone size and V and J calls were adopted from that table, with D and trimming inferred from the DNA. The sample lists 120,000 to 150,000 clones; around four fifths were seen once. The CDR3 contains 15 residues. Germline V gene sequence: CDR1 SEHNR, CDR2 FQNEAQ (reference sequence). V lost 1 base, J lost 6 bases, and 12 bases lay in between.

The TCR was taken from a woman in her thirties or forties in good health and CMV-seronegative. The J gene is TRBJ1-4, the V gene TRBV7-9; a possible D gene is TRBD1 (6 bases). Sequences were obtained from PBMCs. DNA for the CDR3: TGTGCCAGCAGCTTAGAGCAGGGGCGGGATGAAAAACTGTTTTTT. Translating gives CASSLEQGRDEKLFF.